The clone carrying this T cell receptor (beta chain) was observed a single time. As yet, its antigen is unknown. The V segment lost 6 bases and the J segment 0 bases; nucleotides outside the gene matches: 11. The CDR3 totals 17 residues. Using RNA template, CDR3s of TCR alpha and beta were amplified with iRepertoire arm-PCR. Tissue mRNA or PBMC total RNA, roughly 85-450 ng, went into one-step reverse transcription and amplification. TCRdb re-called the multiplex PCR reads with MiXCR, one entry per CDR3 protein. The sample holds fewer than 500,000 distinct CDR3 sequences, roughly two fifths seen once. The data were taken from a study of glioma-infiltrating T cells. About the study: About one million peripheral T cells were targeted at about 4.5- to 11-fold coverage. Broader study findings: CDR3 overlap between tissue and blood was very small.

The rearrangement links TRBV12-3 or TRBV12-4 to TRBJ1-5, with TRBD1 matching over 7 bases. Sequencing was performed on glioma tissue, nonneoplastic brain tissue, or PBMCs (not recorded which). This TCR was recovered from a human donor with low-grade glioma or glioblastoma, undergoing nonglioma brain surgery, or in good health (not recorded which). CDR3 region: CASSDRDPNYSNQPQHF. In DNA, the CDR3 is TGTGCCAGCAGCGACAGGGACCCCAACTATAGCAATCAGCCCCAGCATTTT.